This record covers a single TCR beta chain. Its antigen is not identified. The source of the sample is a study of shared clonotypes between healthy human individuals. Points from the study as a whole: Generation of non-shared clonotypes was less probable than generation of clonotypes shared by all four donors.

Germline V lookup: CDR1 MDHEN, CDR2 SYDVKM. V was trimmed by 7 bases and J by 6 bases, leaving 8 bases between them. The CDR3 spans 11 residues. The protocol was immunoSEQ multiplex PCR, while the TCRdb copy is restricted to in-frame clones and leaves out a portion. The table shows under 2.5 million clones, with 85% to 95% occurring only once. This chain connects TRBV28 to TRBJ2-3; D is undetermined. Sequenced: naive CD4+ T cells from PBMCs. As for subset: CD45RA+ positively selected. The receptor comes from a young man in good health. Some clones in this sample may be carry-over from other donors' samples. The CDR3 DNA sequence: TGTGCCAGCACTTTTGTCGATACGCAGTATTTT. Its translation: CASTFVDTQYF.